The TCR beta chain under discussion was sequenced for a study of human thymus T cells. Study-wide results and limits: Thymic and blood repertoires appeared to carry a bias in their V and J gene usage.

Profiling relied on immunoSEQ multiplex PCR, and the TCRdb table lists in-frame clones only, not all of them. The sample lists tens of thousands of clones; around 94% were seen once. Regarding this clone: Its antigen remains unidentified.

Trimming took 2 bases from V and 4 from J; bases not matched to a gene: 7. The CDR3 totals 15 residues. CDR1 is ENHRY, CDR2 SYGVKD, per germline. This chain uses TRBV10-3 with TRBJ1-2; 7 bases fit TRBD1. Input material: blood. This clonotype originated in a boy under three years old with a congenital heart defect but otherwise immunologically healthy. The CDR3 here is CAISEPGEGAYGYTF. CDR3 nucleotides: TGTGCCATCAGTGAGCCCGGGGAGGGGGCCTATGGCTACACCTTC.